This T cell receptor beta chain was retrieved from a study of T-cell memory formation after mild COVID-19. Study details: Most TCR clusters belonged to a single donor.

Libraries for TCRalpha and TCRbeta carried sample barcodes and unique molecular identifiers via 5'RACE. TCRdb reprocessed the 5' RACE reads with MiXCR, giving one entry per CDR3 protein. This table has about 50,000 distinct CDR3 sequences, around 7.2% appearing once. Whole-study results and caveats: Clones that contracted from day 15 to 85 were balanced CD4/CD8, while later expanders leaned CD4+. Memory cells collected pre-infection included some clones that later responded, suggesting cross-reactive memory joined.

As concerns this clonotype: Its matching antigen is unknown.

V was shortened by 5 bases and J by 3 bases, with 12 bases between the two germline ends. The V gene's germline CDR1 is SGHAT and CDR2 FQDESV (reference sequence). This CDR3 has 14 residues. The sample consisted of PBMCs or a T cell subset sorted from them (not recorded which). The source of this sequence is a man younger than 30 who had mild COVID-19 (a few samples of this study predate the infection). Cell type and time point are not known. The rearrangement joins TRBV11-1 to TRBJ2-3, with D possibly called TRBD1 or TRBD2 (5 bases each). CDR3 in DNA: TGTGCCAGCAGCGTGTCGGGGCTGACAGATACGCAGTATTTT. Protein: CASSVSGLTDTQYF.